Listed below are T cell receptor beta chains from one sample, sequenced in a study of beta chain features in type 1 diabetes. This table comes from immunoSEQ multiplex PCR, and its TCRdb copy is limited to in-frame clones, with some not included. There are fewer than 400,000 clones in the sample; roughly 8% occur only once, and 0.44% lies in the top ten. Source material: central memory CD4+ T cells from blood. These TCRs come from a young woman in good health. Both conserved end residues are part of each CDR3. Fields, in order: D gene, V gene, clone size, J gene, CDR3 DNA, CDR3 protein. A D gene is named only where the DNA matches it firmly. Where a row states a size, it is once, few, many or the class of an expanded clone; other rows omit it.

d_gene: NA
v_gene: TRBV7-2
abundance: few
j_gene: TRBJ2-5
CDR3nt: TGTGCCAGCTCCCGCGGGACCCAGTACTTC
CDR3aa: CASSRGTQYF

d_gene: NA
v_gene: TRBV28
abundance: NA
j_gene: TRBJ2-3
CDR3nt: TGTGCCAGCAGTAGCCGGGGATCCCAAGTCACAGATACGCAGTATTTT
CDR3aa: CASSSRGSQVTDTQYF

d_gene: NA
v_gene: TRBV7-7
abundance: few
j_gene: TRBJ2-3
CDR3nt: TGTGCTAGCAGCATGGGACCAGCCGCAGATACGCAGTATTTT
CDR3aa: CASSMGPAADTQYF

d_gene: NA
v_gene: TRBV29-1
abundance: few
j_gene: TRBJ1-5
CDR3nt: TGCAGCGTTGCTGGACGGCCTAATGAACCCCAGCATTTT
CDR3aa: CSVAGRPNEPQHF

d_gene: NA
v_gene: TRBV6-5
abundance: NA
j_gene: TRBJ1-2
CDR3nt: TGTGCCAGCCTTGGATGGGGAGCTAACTATGGCTACACCTTC
CDR3aa: CASLGWGANYGYTF

d_gene: NA
v_gene: TRBV6-5
abundance: NA
j_gene: TRBJ1-4
CDR3nt: TGTGCCAGCAGTATTCAGGGCGGTCGTGAAAAACTGTTTTTT
CDR3aa: CASSIQGGREKLFF

d_gene: NA
v_gene: TRBV7-2
abundance: NA
j_gene: TRBJ2-7
CDR3nt: TGTGCCAGCAGCTTAGGGCTAGGCCGCACCTACGAGCAGTACTTC
CDR3aa: CASSLGLGRTYEQYF

d_gene: NA
v_gene: TRBV7-9
abundance: few
j_gene: TRBJ1-2
CDR3nt: TGTGCCAGCAGCTTGGATTTCGCGAATTCGGGTGGCTACACCTTC
CDR3aa: CASSLDFANSGGYTF

d_gene: TRBD1
v_gene: TRBV4-3
abundance: many
j_gene: TRBJ2-1
CDR3nt: TGCGCCAGCAGCCTTCGACAGGGGGCTAATGAGCAGTTCTTC
CDR3aa: CASSLRQGANEQFF

d_gene: NA
v_gene: TRBV28
abundance: few
j_gene: TRBJ2-7
CDR3nt: TGTGCCAGCAGTTTAGGCAGCTCCTACGAGCAGTACTTC
CDR3aa: CASSLGSSYEQYF

d_gene: NA
v_gene: TRBV7-2
abundance: few
j_gene: TRBJ2-1
CDR3nt: TGTGCCAGCAGCTCGGTCCCGGGTCTGAGCTCCTACAATGAGCAGTTCTTC
CDR3aa: CASSSVPGLSSYNEQFF

d_gene: NA
v_gene: TRBV18
abundance: few
j_gene: TRBJ2-5
CDR3nt: TGTGCCAGCTCACCACCGTCAAGCGTTCGGTCCCAAGAGACCCAGTACTTC
CDR3aa: CASSPPSSVRSQETQYF

d_gene: TRBD2
v_gene: TRBV5-1
abundance: many
j_gene: TRBJ2-5
CDR3nt: TGCGCCAGCAGCTTGACTAGCGGGCAAGAGACCCAGTACTTC
CDR3aa: CASSLTSGQETQYF

d_gene: NA
v_gene: TRBV19
abundance: few
j_gene: TRBJ2-3
CDR3nt: TGTGCCAGTAGTTCTCGGGGGAAGGATACGCAGTATTTT
CDR3aa: CASSSRGKDTQYF

d_gene: TRBD2
v_gene: TRBV19
abundance: NA
j_gene: TRBJ2-5
CDR3nt: TGTGCCAGTAGCAACACCGGGACTAGCCAAGAGACCCAGTACTTC
CDR3aa: CASSNTGTSQETQYF

d_gene: NA
v_gene: TRBV2
abundance: NA
j_gene: TRBJ1-5
CDR3nt: TGTGCCAGCAGTGTAGACGGGGTTCAGCCCCAGCATTTT
CDR3aa: CASSVDGVQPQHF

d_gene: TRBD1
v_gene: TRBV10-3
abundance: NA
j_gene: TRBJ2-7
CDR3nt: TGTGCCATCAGCTCCGGGACAGGAGAATACGAGCAGTACTTC
CDR3aa: CAISSGTGEYEQYF

d_gene: TRBD2
v_gene: TRBV13
abundance: few
j_gene: TRBJ2-7
CDR3nt: TGTGCCAGCAGCTATCGAGCGGGAGACGAGCAGTACTTC
CDR3aa: CASSYRAGDEQYF

d_gene: NA
v_gene: TRBV15
abundance: NA
j_gene: TRBJ1-2
CDR3nt: TGTGCCACCAGCAGAGATCAGCGGGGGATCTATGGCTACACCTTC
CDR3aa: CATSRDQRGIYGYTF

d_gene: NA
v_gene: TRBV4-2
abundance: few
j_gene: TRBJ2-5
CDR3nt: TGTGCCAGCAGCCAAGTGGCCAGCTCGCAGGAGACCCAGTACTTC
CDR3aa: CASSQVASSQETQYF

d_gene: TRBD2
v_gene: TRBV2
abundance: few
j_gene: TRBJ2-7
CDR3nt: TGTGCCAGTCATCGTAGCGGGATGGCGTACGAGCAGTACTTC
CDR3aa: CASHRSGMAYEQYF

d_gene: NA
v_gene: TRBV6-5
abundance: few
j_gene: TRBJ2-5
CDR3nt: TGTGCCAGCAGAGCCGGTTCCGGGGGCTCAGAGACCCAGTACTTC
CDR3aa: CASRAGSGGSETQYF

d_gene: TRBD1
v_gene: TRBV7-3
abundance: NA
j_gene: TRBJ2-2
CDR3nt: TGTGCCAGCAGCTTAAGACAGGGCGGCACCGGGGAGCTGTTTTTT
CDR3aa: CASSLRQGGTGELFF

d_gene: NA
v_gene: TRBV7-9
abundance: NA
j_gene: TRBJ1-1
CDR3nt: TGTGCCAGCAGCTTCCCCTTAATAAGCACTGAAGCTTTCTTT
CDR3aa: CASSFPLISTEAFF

d_gene: NA
v_gene: TRBV19
abundance: few
j_gene: TRBJ2-1
CDR3nt: TGTGCCAGTAGTATACTGGCAGCCTACAATGAGCAGTTCTTC
CDR3aa: CASSILAAYNEQFF

d_gene: TRBD2
v_gene: TRBV4-2
abundance: few
j_gene: TRBJ2-7
CDR3nt: TGTGCCAGCAGCCATCAACAAGGGACTAGCGGAGAGTACGAGCAGTACTTC
CDR3aa: CASSHQQGTSGEYEQYF

d_gene: NA
v_gene: TRBV7-3
abundance: few
j_gene: TRBJ2-1
CDR3nt: TGTGCCAGCAGCTTATCAGGAGGAAATTACAATGAGCAGTTCTTC
CDR3aa: CASSLSGGNYNEQFF

d_gene: NA
v_gene: TRBV29-1
abundance: few
j_gene: TRBJ2-3
CDR3nt: TGCAGCGTTTTAGGATTTGGCACAGATACGCAGTATTTT
CDR3aa: CSVLGFGTDTQYF

d_gene: TRBD2
v_gene: TRBV11-2
abundance: few
j_gene: TRBJ2-5
CDR3nt: TGTGCCAGCAGCCCGGGACGGGGAGGGGAGACCCAGTACTTC
CDR3aa: CASSPGRGGETQYF

d_gene: NA
v_gene: TRBV7-2
abundance: NA
j_gene: TRBJ2-7
CDR3nt: TGTGCCAGCATCAATAGGGGGGCCTACGAGCAGTACTTC
CDR3aa: CASINRGAYEQYF

d_gene: NA
v_gene: TRBV12-5
abundance: NA
j_gene: TRBJ2-1
CDR3nt: TGTGCTAGTGGTCCCCCAGGATACAATGAGCAGTTCTTC
CDR3aa: CASGPPGYNEQFF

d_gene: NA
v_gene: TRBV29-1
abundance: few
j_gene: TRBJ1-2
CDR3nt: TGCAGCGTTGGTCAATATGGCTACACCTTC
CDR3aa: CSVGQYGYTF

d_gene: NA
v_gene: TRBV29-1
abundance: NA
j_gene: TRBJ2-5
CDR3nt: TGCAGCGGATTGGAAGAGACCCAGTACTTC
CDR3aa: CSGLEETQYF

d_gene: NA
v_gene: TRBV6-1
abundance: few
j_gene: TRBJ2-4
CDR3nt: TGTGCCAGCAGACTCAGGGGAGGAGCCAAAAACATTCAGTACTTC
CDR3aa: CASRLRGGAKNIQYF

d_gene: NA
v_gene: TRBV4-2
abundance: NA
j_gene: TRBJ1-2
CDR3nt: TGTGCCAGCAGCCAAGAGGGAAACAAGGGGCGGTATGGCTACACCTTC
CDR3aa: CASSQEGNKGRYGYTF

d_gene: NA
v_gene: TRBV5-1
abundance: NA
j_gene: TRBJ2-2
CDR3nt: TGCGCCAGCAGCTTGTCTTGGGACACTTCACGGGCCGGGGAGCTGTTTTTT
CDR3aa: CASSLSWDTSRAGELFF

d_gene: TRBD2
v_gene: TRBV6-6
abundance: NA
j_gene: TRBJ2-1
CDR3nt: TGTGCCAGCAGTTACTCTAGAGGACTAGCAGGGAATGAGCAGTTCTTC
CDR3aa: CASSYSRGLAGNEQFF